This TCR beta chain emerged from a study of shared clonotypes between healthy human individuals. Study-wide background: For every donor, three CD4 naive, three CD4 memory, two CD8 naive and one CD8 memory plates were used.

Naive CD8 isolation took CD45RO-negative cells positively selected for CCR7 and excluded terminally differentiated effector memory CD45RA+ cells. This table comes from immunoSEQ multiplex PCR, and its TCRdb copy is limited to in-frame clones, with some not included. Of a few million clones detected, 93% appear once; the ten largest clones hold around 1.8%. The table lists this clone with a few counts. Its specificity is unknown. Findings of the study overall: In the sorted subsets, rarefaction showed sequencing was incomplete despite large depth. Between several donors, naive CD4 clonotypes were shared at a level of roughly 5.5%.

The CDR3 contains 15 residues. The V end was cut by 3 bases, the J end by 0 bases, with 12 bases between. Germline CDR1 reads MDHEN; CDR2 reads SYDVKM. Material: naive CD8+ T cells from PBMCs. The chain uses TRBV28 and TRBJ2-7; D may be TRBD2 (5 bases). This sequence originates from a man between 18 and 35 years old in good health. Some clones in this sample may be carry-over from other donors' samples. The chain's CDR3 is CASSFPAGSSYEQYF. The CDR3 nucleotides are TGTGCCAGCAGTTTCCCCGCTGGGAGCTCCTACGAGCAGTACTTC. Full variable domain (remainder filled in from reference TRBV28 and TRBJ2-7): DVKVTQSSRYLVKRTGEKVFLECVQDMDHENMFWYRQDPGLGLRLIYFSYDVKMKEKGDIPEGYSVSREKKERFSLILESASTNQTSMYLCASSFPAGSSYEQYFGPGTRLTVT.